This T cell receptor beta chain was observed in a study of T-cell memory formation after mild COVID-19. V dropped 0 bases and J dropped 4 bases, with 9 bases sitting between them. There are 13 residues in the CDR3. Germline CDR1 is GTSNPN and CDR2 is SVGIG (reference sequence). 5'RACE primed at constant segments yielded TCR alpha and TCR beta cDNA libraries bearing sample barcodes and UMIs. One entry per CDR3 protein, called by TCRdb with MiXCR from the 5' RACE reads. Among under 700,000 distinct CDR3 sequences, roughly 20% were seen once, and the ten largest hold approximately 12%. For this clonotype: Its target is not known.

The study's findings and limits: Day 15 to 85 contracting clones showed balanced CD4/CD8; day 15 to 37 expanders favored CD4+. Cross-reactive memory apparently joined, as some responding clones appeared in pre-infection memory.

This chain links TRBV30 with TRBJ1-1; D perhaps matches TRBD1 (5 bases). This clonotype was sampled from an adult woman who had mild COVID-19 (a few samples of this study predate the infection). Cell type and time point are not known. The material sequenced was PBMCs or a T cell subset sorted from them (not recorded which). CDR3: CAWSVLGPTEAFF. Here the CDR3 DNA reads TGTGCCTGGAGTGTACTGGGGCCCACTGAAGCTTTCTTT.